At least ten counts were recorded for the clone carrying this T cell receptor (beta chain). The antigen is undetermined. Germline V lookup: CDR1 SNHLY, CDR2 FYNNEI. The CDR3 totals 15 residues. The V end was cut by 6 bases, the J end by 0 bases, with 13 bases between. TCRdb recomputed calls from the 5' RACE reads with MiXCR, one row per CDR3 protein. This table holds over 55,000 distinct CDR3 sequences, roughly an eighth found once. These data are taken from a study of early T cells in non-severe SARS-CoV-2 infection. Points from the study as a whole: VDJdb matches were skewed toward anti-spike CD8 T cell responses.

The V call is TRBV2, the J call TRBJ2-3, with D possibly being TRBD2 (6 bases). The sequence derives from an adult who was a healthcare worker with PCR-confirmed SARS-CoV-2 infection or an uninfected control (not recorded which). The sequenced material came from whole blood. Here the CDR3 reads CASSVSGDSTDTQYF. DNA of the CDR3: TGTGCCAGCAGCGTTAGCGGCGATAGCACAGATACGCAGTATTTT. The full variable domain, rest sourced from reference TRBV2 and TRBJ2-3, is EPEVTQTPSHQVTQMGQEVILRCVPISNHLYFYWYRQILGQKVEFLVSFYNNEISEKSEIFDDQFSVERPDGSNFTLKIRSTKLEDSAMYFCASSVSGDSTDTQYFGPGTRLTVL.